These 27 T cell receptor beta chains came from one sample sequenced in a study of neoadjuvant anti-PD-1 for oral cavity cancer. Profiling relied on immunoSEQ multiplex PCR, and the TCRdb table lists in-frame clones only, not all of them. The top ten hold over 2.5% of the sample, which has approximately 15,000 clones, approximately 70% seen once. This specimen was PBMCs, taken before nivolumab (anti-PD-1) treatment. The receptors come from a person aged 35-79 years with oral cavity squamous cell carcinoma.

This chain joins TRBV2 and TRBJ1-4, with TRBD1 matching 7 bases. V lost 3 bases, J lost 8 bases, and 3 bases stayed unmatched. Per germline, CDR1 SNHLY and CDR2 FYNNEI. This CDR3 region has 13 residues. CDR3 coding DNA: TGTGCCAGCAGTGAGACAGGGTGGGAAAAACTGTTTTTT. It translates to CASSETGWEKLFF.

The V and J genes are TRBV6-4 and TRBJ1-2, with a tentative D call TRBD1 (6 bases). The CDR3 contains 13 residues. Looked up from germline, CDR1 is MRHNA and CDR2 is SNTAGT. V dropped 7 bases and J dropped 7 bases, with 16 bases sitting between them. This CDR3 reads CASTSGWGAGYTF. Here the CDR3 DNA reads TGTGCCAGCACCTCTGGTTGGGGGGCTGGCTACACCTTC.

The V and J genes are TRBV9 and TRBJ2-6; D gene ambiguous. V was cut by 7 bases and J by 4 bases, with 6 bases left in between. The germline CDR1 and CDR2 sequences are SGDLS and YYNGEE. The CDR3 is made up of 12 amino acids. The CDR3 loop reads CASGAGANVLTF. Here the CDR3 DNA reads TGTGCCAGCGGTGCCGGGGCCAACGTCCTGACTTTC.

This clone was observed once. The rearrangement uses TRBV30 and TRBJ2-7; no reliable D call. Deletions cut 2 bases from V and 4 bases from J, with 9 bases between. The CDR3 runs to 12 residues. Germline assignment: CDR1 GTSNPN and CDR2 SVGIG (reference sequence). The DNA for the CDR3 is TGTGCCTGGAGTACCTCGGGTTACGAGCAGTACTTC. This encodes CAWSTSGYEQYF.

The genes are TRBV19 and TRBJ2-3; possible D gene TRBD2, 6 bases. This CDR3 has 13 residues. V was cut by 6 bases and J by 4 bases, with 11 bases left in between. The germline V gene has CDR1 LNHDA and CDR2 SQIVND (reference sequence). CDR3 sequence: CASSQRRADTQYF. The CDR3 nucleotides are TGTGCCAGTAGCCAAAGGAGGGCAGATACGCAGTATTTT.

The chain carries TRBV10-2 and TRBJ1-1; D remains unclear. The CDR3 extends over 13 amino acids. V lost 0 bases to trimming and J lost 0 bases, with 2 bases between them. The V gene's germline CDR1 is WSHSY and CDR2 SAAADI. This chain's CDR3 is CASSESVNTEAFF. The CDR3 coding sequence is TGCGCCAGCAGTGAGTCTGTGAACACTGAAGCTTTCTTT.

This chain uses TRBV7-6 with TRBJ1-1; 8 nucleotides match TRBD1. The CDR3 has 16 residues. From germline, CDR1 is SGHVS and CDR2 FNYEAQ. V shed 4 bases, J shed 0 bases, and the junction held 7 bases outside the gene matches. The CDR3 coding sequence is TGTGCCAGCAGCTCATCCACAGGGGGGGTGAACACTGAAGCTTTCTTT. Protein: CASSSSTGGVNTEAFF.

V gene TRBV6-5 combines with J gene TRBJ1-2; D is ambiguous. Germline V gives CDR1 MNHEY, CDR2 SVGAGI. The V and J ends lost 4 bases and 4 bases respectively, with 16 bases between them. This CDR3 spans 15 amino acids. The CDR3 loop is CASSWSDDGPYGYTF. The CDR3 DNA is TGTGCCAGCAGTTGGTCTGACGACGGTCCCTATGGCTACACCTTC.

CDR3 nucleotide sequence: TGTGCCAGCGGAAGGGGGAACTATGGCTACACCTTC. Protein sequence: CASGRGNYGYTF. The rearrangement uses TRBV27 and TRBJ1-2, with D possibly being TRBD1 (6 bases). The V end was cut by 8 bases, the J end by 2 bases, with 9 bases between. The CDR3 is 12 amino acids. The germline gives CDR1 MNHEY, CDR2 SMNVEV (reference sequence).

The chain employs TRBV5-1 and TRBJ2-6, with D tentatively TRBD1 (6 bases). Germline V gene data show CDR1 as SGHRS and CDR2 as YFSETQ. The CDR3 is 16 residues long. Trimming took 5 bases from V and 0 from J, leaving 12 bases between them. The CDR3: CASRTTGHSGANVLTF. As DNA, the CDR3 is TGCGCCAGCAGAACAACAGGGCACTCTGGGGCCAACGTCCTGACTTTC.

The rearrangement uses TRBV7-8 and TRBJ2-7; D possibly uses TRBD1 or TRBD2 (5 bases each). The CDR3 totals 14 residues. The germline gives CDR1 SGHVS, CDR2 FQNEAQ. Trimming took 1 base from V and 2 from J, leaving 9 bases between them. Here the CDR3 reads CASSLVGGTYEQYF. CDR3 in DNA: TGTGCCAGCAGCTTAGTTGGGGGAACCTACGAGCAGTACTTC. The whole variable domain, filled in from reference TRBV7-8 and TRBJ2-7, reads GAGVSQSPRYKVAKRGQDVALRCDPISGHVSLFWYQQALGQGPEFLTYFQNEAQLDKSGLPSDRFFAERPEGSVSTLKIQRTQQEDSAVYLCASSLVGGTYEQYFGPGTRLTVT.

The genes are TRBV5-1 and TRBJ2-4, with 15 nucleotides matching TRBD2. The CDR3 totals 18 residues. J was trimmed by 7 bases and V by 0 bases; bases with no gene match: 8. CDR1 and CDR2 from the germline V gene are SGHRS and YFSETQ. CDR3: CASSLEGLAGGEGNIQYF. CDR3 bases: TGCGCCAGCAGCTTGGAGGGACTAGCGGGAGGAGAGGGTAACATTCAGTACTTC.

The CDR3 region has the DNA TGTGCCAGCAGCTTAGAGGGCGGGATCTACGAGCAGTACTTC. Its protein is CASSLEGGIYEQYF. V gene TRBV5-5 combines with J gene TRBJ2-7, with a possible D match to TRBD2 (6 bases). V lost 2 bases, J lost 3 bases, and 12 bases lay in between. Germline V CDR1 and CDR2: SGHKS, YYEKEE (reference sequence). This CDR3 contains 14 residues.

This clone was counted a single time. This chain uses TRBV29-1 with TRBJ2-7, with TRBD2 identical over 8 bases. The CDR3 is 15 residues long. Germline V gene data show CDR1 as SQVTM and CDR2 as ANQGSEA. The J segment lost 3 bases and the V segment lost 2 bases, leaving 9 bases of the junction unmatched. CDR3 in amino acids: CSVEWRGADGYEQYF. For the CDR3, the DNA is TGCAGCGTTGAATGGCGGGGGGCAGATGGCTACGAGCAGTACTTC.

This clone was observed once. The rearrangement uses TRBV4-2 and TRBJ2-1; D unresolved. With 0 bases removed from V and 4 bases from J, the gap between germline ends came to 10 bases. The CDR3 consists of 15 residues. Germline CDR1 LGHNA, CDR2 YNFKEQ. The CDR3 DNA reads TGTGCCAGCAGCCAAGATGTGGCTACTTACAATGAGCAGTTCTTC. Its translation: CASSQDVATYNEQFF.

The J gene is TRBJ1-1, the V gene TRBV7-8, with 9 bases lining up with TRBD1. The CDR3 consists of 12 residues. Per germline, CDR1 SGHVS and CDR2 FQNEAQ. V shed 5 bases and J 10 bases; nucleotides not matched to a gene: 5. CDR3 region: CASSLRQGGAFF. The CDR3 coding sequence is TGTGCCAGCAGCCTCCGACAGGGGGGAGCTTTCTTT.

The gene calls are TRBV27 and TRBJ2-5, with TRBD1 as a possible D gene (5 bases). The germline V gene encodes CDR1 MNHEY and CDR2 SMNVEV (reference sequence). V was shortened by 5 bases and J by 5 bases, with 15 bases between the two germline ends. The CDR3 has 14 amino acids. This CDR3 is CASSPSQGWETQYF. CDR3 nucleotides: TGTGCCAGCAGTCCCTCTCAGGGATGGGAGACCCAGTACTTC.

The J gene is TRBJ2-6, the V gene TRBV13; no definite D call. V lost 6 bases, J lost 0 bases, and 18 bases lay in between. This CDR3 region has 18 residues. Germline assignment: CDR1 PRHDT and CDR2 FYEKMQ (reference sequence). CDR3 region: CASRGWPATISGANVLTF. CDR3 DNA sequence: TGTGCCAGCAGGGGTTGGCCAGCGACCATCTCTGGGGCCAACGTCCTGACTTTC.

CDR3 DNA sequence: TGCGCCAGCAGCTTGGGCAGGCCGGGCGAGCAGTACTTC. Its protein product is CASSLGRPGEQYF. V and J are TRBV5-1 and TRBJ2-7; no reliable D call. The CDR3 totals 13 residues. V lost 0 bases and J 6 bases, leaving 10 bases between the germline ends. CDR1 and CDR2 from the germline V gene are SGHRS and YFSETQ.

This clone was detected only a few times. This chain connects TRBV19 to TRBJ2-3; 8 nucleotides line up with TRBD1. The CDR3 totals 17 residues. With 8 bases clipped from V and 6 bases from J, the junction kept 19 bases outside the gene matches. Germline V lookup: CDR1 LNHDA, CDR2 SQIVND (reference sequence). CDR3 coding DNA: TGTGCCAGTCGAGCAGGGGGCAGGGGGGACCGGATGGATACGCAGTATTTT. Residues: CASRAGGRGDRMDTQYF.

There are a few counts of this clone. The V call is TRBV5-4, the J call TRBJ1-1; D is undetermined. The CDR3 covers 15 residues. Germline CDR1 SGHNT, CDR2 YYREEE (reference sequence). Trimming took 4 bases from V and 8 from J, leaving 21 bases between them. The CDR3 loop reads CASSTLHGRSLEAFF. The DNA of the CDR3 is TGTGCCAGCAGCACACTACACGGACGGTCTTTAGAAGCTTTCTTT.

The gene calls are TRBV7-9 and TRBJ2-1; 9 nucleotides align to TRBD1. Germline values: CDR1 SEHNR, CDR2 FQNEAQ (reference sequence). The length of the CDR3 is 15 residues. The J segment lost 3 bases and the V segment lost 5 bases, leaving 5 bases of the junction unmatched. The CDR3 region has the DNA TGTGCCAGCAGCATCCGGGACAGGGTCTACAATGAGCAGTTCTTC. Its translation: CASSIRDRVYNEQFF.

The gene calls are TRBV10-3 and TRBJ2-1; 10 nucleotides align to TRBD2. Germline CDR1 is ENHRY and CDR2 is SYGVKD. V gave up 8 bases and J gave up 9 bases; unmatched junction bases: 7. CDR3 size: 13 residues. The CDR3 sequence is CAIQAGGRGEQFF. DNA of the CDR3: TGTGCCATCCAAGCGGGAGGGCGGGGTGAGCAGTTCTTC.

The sample holds a few counts of this clone. The chain links TRBV5-4 to TRBJ2-1; a weak D match, TRBD2 (5 bases). The CDR3 loop spans 14 amino acids. V lost 0 bases and J 6 bases, leaving 10 bases between the germline ends. Germline loops: CDR1 SGHNT, CDR2 YYREEE (reference sequence). The CDR3 is CASSLEDWSNEQFF. CDR3 coding DNA: TGTGCCAGCAGCTTGGAGGACTGGTCCAATGAGCAGTTCTTC.

The chain recombines TRBV5-1 with TRBJ2-7, with D perhaps matching TRBD1 or TRBD2 (5 bases each). Germline V gives CDR1 SGHRS, CDR2 YFSETQ. CDR3 length: 13 amino acids. The V end was cut by 4 bases, the J end by 6 bases, with 14 bases between. This CDR3 reads CASSGGPTIEQYF. In DNA form, the CDR3 reads TGCGCCAGCAGCGGGGGTCCTACGATCGAGCAGTACTTC.

This clone was seen a few times. This chain joins TRBV5-5 and TRBJ2-2, with 8 nucleotides matching TRBD1. Trimming at V came to 5 bases and at J to 5 bases, leaving 8 bases not matched to a gene. This CDR3 spans 15 amino acids. CDR1 and CDR2 from the germline V gene are SGHKS and YYEKEE (reference sequence). The CDR3 DNA reads as TGTGCCAGCAGACTTGGGCAGGGGGCAACCGGGGAGCTGTTTTTT. Its translation: CASRLGQGATGELFF.

V gene TRBV11-2 combines with J gene TRBJ1-2; D uncertain. The CDR3 runs 13 residues. V shed 5 bases and J shed 3 bases, with 10 bases lying between them. In germline, CDR1 is SGHAT, CDR2 FQNNGV. DNA for the CDR3: TGTGCCAGCAGCCCGGCGCCTGACTATGGCTACACCTTC. Translating it yields CASSPAPDYGYTF.